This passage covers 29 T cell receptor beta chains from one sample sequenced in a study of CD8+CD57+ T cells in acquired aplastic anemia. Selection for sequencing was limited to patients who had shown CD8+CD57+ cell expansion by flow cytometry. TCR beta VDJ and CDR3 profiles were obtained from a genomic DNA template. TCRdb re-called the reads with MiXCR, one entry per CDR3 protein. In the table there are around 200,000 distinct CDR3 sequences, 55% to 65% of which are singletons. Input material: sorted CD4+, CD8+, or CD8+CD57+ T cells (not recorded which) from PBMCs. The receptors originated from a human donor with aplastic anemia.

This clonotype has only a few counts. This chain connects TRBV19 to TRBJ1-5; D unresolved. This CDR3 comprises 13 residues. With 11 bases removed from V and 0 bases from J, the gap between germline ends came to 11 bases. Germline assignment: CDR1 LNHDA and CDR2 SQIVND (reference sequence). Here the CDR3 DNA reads TGTGCCTGTTCAGTGTTTAGCAATCAGCCCCAGCATTTT. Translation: CACSVFSNQPQHF.

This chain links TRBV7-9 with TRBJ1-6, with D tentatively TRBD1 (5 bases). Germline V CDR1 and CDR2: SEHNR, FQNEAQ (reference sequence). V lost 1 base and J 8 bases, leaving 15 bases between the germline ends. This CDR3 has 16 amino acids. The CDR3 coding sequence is TGTGCCAGCAGCTTAGTGGCAGGGAAGTACTATTCACCCCTCCACTTT. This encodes CASSLVAGKYYSPLHF.

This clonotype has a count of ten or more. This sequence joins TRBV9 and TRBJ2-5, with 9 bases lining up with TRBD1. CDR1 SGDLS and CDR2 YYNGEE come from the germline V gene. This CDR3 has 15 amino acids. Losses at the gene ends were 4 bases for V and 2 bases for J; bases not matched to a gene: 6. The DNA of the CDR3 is TGTGCCAGCAGCCCCGGACAGGGGATACAAGAGACCCAGTACTTC. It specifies CASSPGQGIQETQYF.

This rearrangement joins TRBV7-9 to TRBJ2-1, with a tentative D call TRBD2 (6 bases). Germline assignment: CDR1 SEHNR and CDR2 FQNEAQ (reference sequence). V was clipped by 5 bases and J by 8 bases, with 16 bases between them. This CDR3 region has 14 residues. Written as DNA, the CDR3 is TGTGCCAGCAGCCCGGGACTGCTGGTGCATGAGCAGTTCTTC. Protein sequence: CASSPGLLVHEQFF. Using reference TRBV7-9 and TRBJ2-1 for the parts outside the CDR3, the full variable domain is DTGVSQNPRHKITKRGQNVTFRCDPISEHNRLYWYRQTLGQGPEFLTYFQNEAQLEKSRLLSDRFSAERPKGSFSTLEIQRTEQGDSAMYLCASSPGLLVHEQFFGPGTRLTVL.

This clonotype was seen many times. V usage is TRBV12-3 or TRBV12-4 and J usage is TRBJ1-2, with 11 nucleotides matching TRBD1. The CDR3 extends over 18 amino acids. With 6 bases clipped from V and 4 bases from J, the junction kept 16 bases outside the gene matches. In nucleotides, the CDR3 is TGTGCCAGCAGCATTCTTGTTGGACAGGGGGCACTAGTCTATGGCTACACCTTC. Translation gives CASSILVGQGALVYGYTF.

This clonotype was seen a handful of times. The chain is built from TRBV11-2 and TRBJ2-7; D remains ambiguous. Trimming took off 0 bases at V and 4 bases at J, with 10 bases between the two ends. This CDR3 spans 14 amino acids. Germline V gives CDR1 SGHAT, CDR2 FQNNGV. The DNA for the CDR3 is TGTGCCAGCAGCTTAGACGCTTTGGGTTACGAGCAGTACTTC. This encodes CASSLDALGYEQYF. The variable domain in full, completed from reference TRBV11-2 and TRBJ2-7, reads EAGVAQSPRYKIIEKRQSVAFWCNPISGHATLYWYQQILGQGPKLLIQFQNNGVVDDSQLPKDRFSAERLKGVDSTLKIQPAKLEDSAVYLCASSLDALGYEQYFGPGTRLTVT.

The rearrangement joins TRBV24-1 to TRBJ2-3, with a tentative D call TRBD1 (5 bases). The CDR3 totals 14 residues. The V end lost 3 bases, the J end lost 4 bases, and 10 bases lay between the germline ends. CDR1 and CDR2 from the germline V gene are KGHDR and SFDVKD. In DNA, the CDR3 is TGTGCCACCAGTGATATTACAGGCGCAGATACGCAGTATTTT. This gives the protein CATSDITGADTQYF.

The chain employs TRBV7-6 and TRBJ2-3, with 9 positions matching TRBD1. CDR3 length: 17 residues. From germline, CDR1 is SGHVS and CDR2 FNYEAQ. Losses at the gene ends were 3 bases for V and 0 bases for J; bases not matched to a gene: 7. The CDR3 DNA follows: TGTGCCAGCAGCTTCCCTCTACAGGGGGCTAGCACAGATACGCAGTATTTT. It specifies CASSFPLQGASTDTQYF.

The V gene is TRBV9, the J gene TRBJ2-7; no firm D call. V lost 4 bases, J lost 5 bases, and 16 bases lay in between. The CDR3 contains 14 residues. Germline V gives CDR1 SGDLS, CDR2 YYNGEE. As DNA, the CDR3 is TGTGCCAGCAGCCCTTCAACGAGTGGAAACGAGCAGTACTTC. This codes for CASSPSTSGNEQYF. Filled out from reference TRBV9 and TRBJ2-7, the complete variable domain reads DSGVTQTPKHLITATGQRVTLRCSPRSGDLSVYWYQQSLDQGLQFLIQYYNGEERAKGNILERFSAQQFPDLHSELNLSSLELGDSALYFCASSPSTSGNEQYFGPGTRLTVT.

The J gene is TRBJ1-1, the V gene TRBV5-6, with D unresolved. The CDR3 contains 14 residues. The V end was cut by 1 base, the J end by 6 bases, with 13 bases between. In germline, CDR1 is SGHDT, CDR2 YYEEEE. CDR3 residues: CASSLIAERPEAFF. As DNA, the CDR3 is TGTGCCAGCAGCTTGATCGCTGAACGACCTGAAGCTTTCTTT.

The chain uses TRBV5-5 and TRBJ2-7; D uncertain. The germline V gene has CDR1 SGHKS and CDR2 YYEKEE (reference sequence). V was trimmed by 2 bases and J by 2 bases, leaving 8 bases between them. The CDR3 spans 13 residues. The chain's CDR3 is CASSLRVTYEQYF. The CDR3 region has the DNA TGTGCCAGCAGCTTAAGGGTAACCTACGAGCAGTACTTC.

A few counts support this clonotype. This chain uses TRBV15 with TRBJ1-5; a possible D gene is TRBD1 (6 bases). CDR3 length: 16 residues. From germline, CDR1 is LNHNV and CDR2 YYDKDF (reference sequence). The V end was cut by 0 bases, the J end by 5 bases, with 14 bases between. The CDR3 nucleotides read TGTGCCACCAGCAGAGATCTCGGAGGGACACATCAGCCCCAGCATTTT. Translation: CATSRDLGGTHQPQHF.

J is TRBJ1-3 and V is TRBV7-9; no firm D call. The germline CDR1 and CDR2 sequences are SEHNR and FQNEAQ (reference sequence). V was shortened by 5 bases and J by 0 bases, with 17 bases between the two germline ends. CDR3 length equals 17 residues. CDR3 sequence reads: CASSAKGSLFSGNTIYF. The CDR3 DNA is TGTGCCAGCAGCGCTAAGGGCAGTCTCTTCTCTGGAAACACCATATATTTT.

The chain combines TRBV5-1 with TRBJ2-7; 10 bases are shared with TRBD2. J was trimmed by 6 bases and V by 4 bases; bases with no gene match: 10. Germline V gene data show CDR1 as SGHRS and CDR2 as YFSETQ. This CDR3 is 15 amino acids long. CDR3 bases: TGCGCCAGCAGCCCGGAAGCGGGAGGGCCAAGCGAGCAGTACTTC. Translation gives CASSPEAGGPSEQYF.

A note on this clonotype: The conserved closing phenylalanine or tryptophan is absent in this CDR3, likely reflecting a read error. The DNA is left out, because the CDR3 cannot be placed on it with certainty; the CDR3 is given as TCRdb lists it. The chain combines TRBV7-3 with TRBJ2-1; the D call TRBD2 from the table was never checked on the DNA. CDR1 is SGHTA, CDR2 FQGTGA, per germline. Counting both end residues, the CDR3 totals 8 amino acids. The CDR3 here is CASSYDSG.

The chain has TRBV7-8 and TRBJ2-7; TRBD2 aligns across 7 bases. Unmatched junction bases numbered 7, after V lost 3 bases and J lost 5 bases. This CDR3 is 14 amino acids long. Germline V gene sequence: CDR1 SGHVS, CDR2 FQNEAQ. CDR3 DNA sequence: TGTGCCAGCAGCTTGCGACTAGCCAGGAACGAGCAGTACTTC. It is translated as CASSLRLARNEQYF.

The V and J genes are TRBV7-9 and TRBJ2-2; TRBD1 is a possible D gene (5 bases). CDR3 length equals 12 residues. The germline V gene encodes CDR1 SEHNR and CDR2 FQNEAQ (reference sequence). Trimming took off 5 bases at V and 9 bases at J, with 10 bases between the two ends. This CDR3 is CASSPGRWELFF. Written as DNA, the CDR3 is TGTGCCAGCAGCCCAGGGCGTTGGGAGCTGTTTTTT.

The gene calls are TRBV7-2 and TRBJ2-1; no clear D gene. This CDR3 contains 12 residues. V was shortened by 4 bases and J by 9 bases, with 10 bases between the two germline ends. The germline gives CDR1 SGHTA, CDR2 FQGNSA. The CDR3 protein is CASSSRSGEQFF. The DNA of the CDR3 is TGTGCCAGCAGCTCCCGTAGTGGTGAGCAGTTCTTC.

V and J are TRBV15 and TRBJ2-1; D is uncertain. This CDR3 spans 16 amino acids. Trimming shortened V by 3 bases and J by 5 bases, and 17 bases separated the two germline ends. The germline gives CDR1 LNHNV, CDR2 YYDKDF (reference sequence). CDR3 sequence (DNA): TGTGCCACCAGCAGCTTAGTTTACGGAAGAAACAATGAGCAGTTCTTC. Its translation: CATSSLVYGRNNEQFF.

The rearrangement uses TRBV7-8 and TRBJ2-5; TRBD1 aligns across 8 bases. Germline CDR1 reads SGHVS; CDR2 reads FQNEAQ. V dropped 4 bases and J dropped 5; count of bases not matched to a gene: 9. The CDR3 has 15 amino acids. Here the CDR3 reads CASSSRQGIYETQYF. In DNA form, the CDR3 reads TGTGCCAGCAGCTCCCGACAGGGGATCTACGAGACCCAGTACTTC.

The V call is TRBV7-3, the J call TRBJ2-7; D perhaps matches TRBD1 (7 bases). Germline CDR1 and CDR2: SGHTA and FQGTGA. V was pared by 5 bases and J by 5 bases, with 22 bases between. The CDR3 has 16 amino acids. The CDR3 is CASSPGGGAGWDEQYF. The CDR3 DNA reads TGTGCCAGCAGCCCCGGAGGGGGCGCAGGGTGGGACGAGCAGTACTTC.

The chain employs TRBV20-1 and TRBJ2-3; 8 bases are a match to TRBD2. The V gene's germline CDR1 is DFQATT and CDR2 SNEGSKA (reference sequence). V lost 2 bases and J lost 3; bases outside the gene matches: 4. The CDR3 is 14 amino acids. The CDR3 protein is CSARRASGTDTQYF. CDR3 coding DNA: TGCAGTGCTAGACGGGCTAGCGGGACAGATACGCAGTATTTT.

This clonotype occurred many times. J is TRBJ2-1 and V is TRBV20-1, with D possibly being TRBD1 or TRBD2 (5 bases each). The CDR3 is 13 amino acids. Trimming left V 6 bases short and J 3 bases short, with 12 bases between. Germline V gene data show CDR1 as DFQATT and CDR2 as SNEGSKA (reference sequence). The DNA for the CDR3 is TGCAGTGCCGTCCGGGACGACTACAATGAGCAGTTCTTC. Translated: CSAVRDDYNEQFF.

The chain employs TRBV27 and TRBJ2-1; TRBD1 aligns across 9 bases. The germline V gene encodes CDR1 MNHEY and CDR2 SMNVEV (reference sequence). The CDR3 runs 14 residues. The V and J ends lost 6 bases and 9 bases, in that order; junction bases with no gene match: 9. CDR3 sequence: CASSQAQGAVEQFF. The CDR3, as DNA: TGTGCCAGCAGCCAAGCACAGGGGGCCGTTGAGCAGTTCTTC.

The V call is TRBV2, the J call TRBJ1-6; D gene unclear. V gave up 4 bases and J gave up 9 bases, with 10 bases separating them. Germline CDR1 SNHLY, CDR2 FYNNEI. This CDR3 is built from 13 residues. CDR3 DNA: TGTGCCAGCAGTGTATACACCGCTTCACCCCTCCACTTT. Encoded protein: CASSVYTASPLHF.

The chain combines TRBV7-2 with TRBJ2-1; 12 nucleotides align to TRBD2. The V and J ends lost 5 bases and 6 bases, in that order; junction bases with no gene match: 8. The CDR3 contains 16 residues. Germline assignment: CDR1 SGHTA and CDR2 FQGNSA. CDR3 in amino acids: CASSGPSGGAGNEQFF. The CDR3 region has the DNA TGTGCCAGCAGCGGGCCTAGCGGGGGGGCCGGCAATGAGCAGTTCTTC.

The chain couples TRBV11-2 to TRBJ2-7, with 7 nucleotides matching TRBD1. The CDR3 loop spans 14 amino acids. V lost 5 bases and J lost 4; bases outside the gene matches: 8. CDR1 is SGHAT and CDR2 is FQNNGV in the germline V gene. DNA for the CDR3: TGTGCCAGCAGCCAGGGCTCGACAGGGTACGAGCAGTACTTC. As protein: CASSQGSTGYEQYF.

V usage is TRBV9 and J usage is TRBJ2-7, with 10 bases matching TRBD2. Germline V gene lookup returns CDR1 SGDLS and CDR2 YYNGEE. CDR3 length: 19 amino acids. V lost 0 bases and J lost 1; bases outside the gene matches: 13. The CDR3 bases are TGTGCCAGCAGCGTAGCTTTCGGGACTAGCGACGTTGGGTCCTACGAGCAGTACTTC. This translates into CASSVAFGTSDVGSYEQYF.

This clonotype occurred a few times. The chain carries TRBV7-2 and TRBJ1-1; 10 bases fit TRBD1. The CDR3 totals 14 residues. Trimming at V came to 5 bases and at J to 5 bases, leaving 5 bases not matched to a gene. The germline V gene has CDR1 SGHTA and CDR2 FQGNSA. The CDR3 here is CASSQGQGETEAFF. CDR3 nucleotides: TGTGCCAGCAGCCAAGGACAGGGGGAGACTGAAGCTTTCTTT.